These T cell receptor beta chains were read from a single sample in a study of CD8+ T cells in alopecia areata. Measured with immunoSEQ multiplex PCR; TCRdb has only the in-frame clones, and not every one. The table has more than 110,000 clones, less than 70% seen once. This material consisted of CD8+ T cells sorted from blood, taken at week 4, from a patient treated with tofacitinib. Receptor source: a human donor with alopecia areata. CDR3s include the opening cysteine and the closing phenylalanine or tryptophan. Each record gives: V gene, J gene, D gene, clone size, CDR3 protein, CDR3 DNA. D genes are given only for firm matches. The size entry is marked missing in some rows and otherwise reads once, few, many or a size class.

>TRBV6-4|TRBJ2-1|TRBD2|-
CASSDSPGGAYNEQFF
TGTGCCAGCAGTGACTCCCCCGGGGGGGCATACAATGAGCAGTTCTTC
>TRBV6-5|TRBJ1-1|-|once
CASSYDAENTEAFF
TGTGCCAGCAGTTACGACGCTGAGAACACTGAAGCTTTCTTT
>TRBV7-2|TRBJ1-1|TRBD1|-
CASSLGTGGDIEAFF
TGTGCCAGCAGCTTAGGGACAGGGGGAGATATTGAAGCTTTCTTT
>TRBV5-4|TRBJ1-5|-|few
CASSPQSGNQPQHF
TGTGCCAGCAGCCCCCAAAGTGGCAATCAGCCCCAGCATTTT
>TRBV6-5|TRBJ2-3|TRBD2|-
CASSSGTGDTQYF
TGTGCCAGCAGTAGCGGGACTGGAGATACGCAGTATTTT
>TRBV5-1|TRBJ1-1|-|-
CASSTQGGTEAFF
TGCGCCAGCAGCACGCAGGGCGGCACTGAAGCTTTCTTT
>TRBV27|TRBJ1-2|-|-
CASRTGFVAGGYTF
TGTGCCAGTCGGACGGGATTCGTGGCGGGTGGCTACACCTTC
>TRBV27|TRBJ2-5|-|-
CASSYTPGEETQYF
TGTGCCAGCAGTTACACCCCTGGGGAAGAGACCCAGTACTTC
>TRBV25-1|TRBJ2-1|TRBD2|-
CASSESFAGGRMDEQFF
TGTGCCAGCAGTGAATCGTTTGCGGGGGGGCGAATGGATGAGCAGTTCTTC
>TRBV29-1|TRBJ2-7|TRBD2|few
CSVEAGGDEQYF
TGCAGCGTTGAAGCGGGGGGAGACGAGCAGTACTTC
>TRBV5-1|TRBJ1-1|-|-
CASSRGGTEAFF
TGCGCCAGCAGCCGCGGTGGAACTGAAGCTTTCTTT
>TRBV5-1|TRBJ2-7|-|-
CASSLEFSYEQYF
TGCGCCAGCAGCTTGGAGTTCTCCTACGAGCAGTACTTC
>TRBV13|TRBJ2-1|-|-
CASSTRSGDEQFF
TGTGCCAGCAGCACCCGGTCGGGCGATGAGCAGTTCTTC
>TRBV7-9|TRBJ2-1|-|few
CASSSRGVEGEQFF
TGTGCCAGCAGCTCCCGAGGAGTGGAAGGGGAGCAGTTCTTC
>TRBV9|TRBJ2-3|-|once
CASSVAVDSTDTQYF
TGTGCCAGCAGCGTAGCCGTGGACAGCACAGATACGCAGTATTTT
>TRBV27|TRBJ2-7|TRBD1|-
CASSLGAGGEQYF
TGTGCCAGCAGTTTAGGGGCAGGGGGCGAGCAGTACTTC
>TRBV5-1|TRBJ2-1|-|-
CASRDEEGVISYNEQFF
TGCGCCAGCAGGGATGAGGAGGGGGTAATTTCCTACAATGAGCAGTTCTTC